This TCR beta chain is from a study of blood T cells in healthy people across ages. In this sample, this clonotype turned up a few times. The V end lost 3 bases, the J end lost 6 bases, and 16 bases lay between the germline ends. The CDR3 has 15 amino acids. From germline, CDR1 is ENHRY and CDR2 SYGVKD. It was with a sample-barcoded 5' primer and a J-beta primer mix that a second PCR of about 6 to 11 cycles was run. In TCRdb, the 5' RACE reads were re-called with MiXCR into one record per CDR3 protein. This table has 1,800,000 or so distinct CDR3 sequences, more than 35% appearing once. This receptor was taken from a human donor in good health. Sequenced material: blood. The chain joins TRBV10-3 to TRBJ2-3; no definite D call. CDR3 sequence reads: CAISEDGLGGDTQYF. CDR3 nucleotides: TGTGCCATCAGTGAAGACGGGTTGGGTGGCGATACGCAGTATTTT.